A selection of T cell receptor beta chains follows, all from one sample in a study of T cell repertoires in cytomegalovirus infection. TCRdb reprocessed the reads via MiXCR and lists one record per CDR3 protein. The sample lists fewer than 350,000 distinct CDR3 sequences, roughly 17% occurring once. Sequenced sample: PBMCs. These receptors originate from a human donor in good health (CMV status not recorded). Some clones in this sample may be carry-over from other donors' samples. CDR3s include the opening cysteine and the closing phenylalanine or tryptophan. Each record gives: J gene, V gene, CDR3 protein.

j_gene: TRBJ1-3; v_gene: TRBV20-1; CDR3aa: CSVGYRNSGNTIYF
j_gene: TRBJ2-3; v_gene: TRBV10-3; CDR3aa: CATSSGLGNTDTRYF
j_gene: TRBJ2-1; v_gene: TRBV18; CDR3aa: CASSPIMWLAGTPFEQFF
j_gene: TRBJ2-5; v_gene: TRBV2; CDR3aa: CASMGPQETQYF
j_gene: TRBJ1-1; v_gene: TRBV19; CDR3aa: CASSPLGPNTEAFF
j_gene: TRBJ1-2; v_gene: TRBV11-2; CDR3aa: CASGGQGTTGYGYTF
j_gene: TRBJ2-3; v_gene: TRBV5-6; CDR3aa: CASSFGRSDRQYF
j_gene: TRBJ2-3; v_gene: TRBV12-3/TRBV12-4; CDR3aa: CASSLSQETDTQYF
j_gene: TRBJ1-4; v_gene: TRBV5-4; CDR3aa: CASSLNRAVNEKLFF
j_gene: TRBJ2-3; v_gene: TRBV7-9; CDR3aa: CASSSRTGNTDTQYF
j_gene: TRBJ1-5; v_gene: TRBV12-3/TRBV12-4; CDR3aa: CASSLTGGNQPQHF
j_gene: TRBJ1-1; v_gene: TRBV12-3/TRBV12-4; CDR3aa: CASSKGGSLTEAFF
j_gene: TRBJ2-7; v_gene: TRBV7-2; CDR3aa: CASSSAGGSYEQYF
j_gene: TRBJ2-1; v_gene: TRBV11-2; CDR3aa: CASSLIAGGPYNEQFF
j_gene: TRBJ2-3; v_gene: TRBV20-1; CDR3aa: CSALNDRKGADTQYF
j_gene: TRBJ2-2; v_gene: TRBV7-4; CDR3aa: CASSPPGAGGTGELFF
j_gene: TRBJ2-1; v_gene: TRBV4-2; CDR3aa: CASSQDLPSGGAYHEQFF
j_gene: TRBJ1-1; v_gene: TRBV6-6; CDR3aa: CASSTIRSGNEAFF
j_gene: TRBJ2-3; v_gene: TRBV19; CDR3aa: CASKDSYQSSTDTQYF
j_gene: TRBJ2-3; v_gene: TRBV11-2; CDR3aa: CASSVQGSTDTQYF
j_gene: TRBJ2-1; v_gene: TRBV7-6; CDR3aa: CASSLDGGNYNEQFF
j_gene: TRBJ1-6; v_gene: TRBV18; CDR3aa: CASSPQPTGGQYNSPLHF
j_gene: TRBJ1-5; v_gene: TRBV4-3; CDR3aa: CASSQGQGGNQPQHF
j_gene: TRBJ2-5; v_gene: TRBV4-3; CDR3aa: CASSQDRVDGAGWETQYF
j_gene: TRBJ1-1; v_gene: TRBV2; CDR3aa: CAREGGVGTEAFF
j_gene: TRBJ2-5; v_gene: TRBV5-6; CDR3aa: CASSGGATGGSQETQYF
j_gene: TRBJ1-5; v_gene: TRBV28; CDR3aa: CATDISNQPQHF
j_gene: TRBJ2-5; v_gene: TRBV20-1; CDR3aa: CSARGQAETQYF
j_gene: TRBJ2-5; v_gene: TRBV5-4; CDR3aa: CASSSLASTETQYF
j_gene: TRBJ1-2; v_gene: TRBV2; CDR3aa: CASSDLGGGYTF
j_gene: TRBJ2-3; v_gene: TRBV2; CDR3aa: CASSVFGTYTDTQYF
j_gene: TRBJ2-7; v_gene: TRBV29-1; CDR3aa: CSVGKQGIGEQYF
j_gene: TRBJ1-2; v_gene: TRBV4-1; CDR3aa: CASSQERWVAPYRGYTF
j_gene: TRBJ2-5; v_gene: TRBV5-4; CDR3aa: CASSRTGVETQYF
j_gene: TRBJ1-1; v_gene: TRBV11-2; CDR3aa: CASSSSQGDTEAFF